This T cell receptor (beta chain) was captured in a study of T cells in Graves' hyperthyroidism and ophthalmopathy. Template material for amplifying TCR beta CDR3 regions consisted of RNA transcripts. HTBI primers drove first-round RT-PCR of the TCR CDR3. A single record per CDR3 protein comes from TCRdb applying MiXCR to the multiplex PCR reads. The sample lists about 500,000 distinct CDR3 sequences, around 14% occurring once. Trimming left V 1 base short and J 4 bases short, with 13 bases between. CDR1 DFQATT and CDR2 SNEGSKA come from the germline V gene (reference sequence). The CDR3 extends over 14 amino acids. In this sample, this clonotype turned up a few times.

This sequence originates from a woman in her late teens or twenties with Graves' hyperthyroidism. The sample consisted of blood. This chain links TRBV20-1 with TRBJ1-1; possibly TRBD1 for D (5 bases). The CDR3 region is CSARARGVGTEAFF. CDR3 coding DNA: TGCAGTGCTAGAGCCAGAGGGGTTGGCACTGAAGCTTTCTTT.